This TCR beta chain comes out of a study of read filtering for tumor transcriptome and immune sequencing. Study information: Mean patient age was approximately 71 years, range roughly 40 to 80; approximately 18 male, some 14 female. Findings of the study overall: Compared with RNA-seq, IR-seq gave much higher clonotype depth and reliability.

At least ten counts were recorded for this clonotype. The antigen is unknown. The CDR3 totals 16 residues. Germline assignment: CDR1 MGHRA and CDR2 YSYEKL. V was pared by 1 base and J by 5 bases, with 4 bases of the junction left unmatched. From approximately 400 ng of RNA, a library with molecular barcoded alpha/delta and beta/gamma adaptors was made. TCRdb ran MiXCR on the reads and lists one entry per CDR3 protein. The sample carries around 130,000 distinct CDR3 sequences, under 15% recorded once. Sequences were obtained from a population of CD138-negative cells sorted from bone marrow. The rearrangement links TRBV4-1 to TRBJ2-1; 11 bases are shared with TRBD2. The receptor was isolated from a donor at least 40 years old with multiple myeloma. As DNA, the CDR3 is TGCGCCAGCAGCCAAGCCGGGACTAGCGGTAACAATGAGCAGTTCTTC. Translated: CASSQAGTSGNNEQFF.